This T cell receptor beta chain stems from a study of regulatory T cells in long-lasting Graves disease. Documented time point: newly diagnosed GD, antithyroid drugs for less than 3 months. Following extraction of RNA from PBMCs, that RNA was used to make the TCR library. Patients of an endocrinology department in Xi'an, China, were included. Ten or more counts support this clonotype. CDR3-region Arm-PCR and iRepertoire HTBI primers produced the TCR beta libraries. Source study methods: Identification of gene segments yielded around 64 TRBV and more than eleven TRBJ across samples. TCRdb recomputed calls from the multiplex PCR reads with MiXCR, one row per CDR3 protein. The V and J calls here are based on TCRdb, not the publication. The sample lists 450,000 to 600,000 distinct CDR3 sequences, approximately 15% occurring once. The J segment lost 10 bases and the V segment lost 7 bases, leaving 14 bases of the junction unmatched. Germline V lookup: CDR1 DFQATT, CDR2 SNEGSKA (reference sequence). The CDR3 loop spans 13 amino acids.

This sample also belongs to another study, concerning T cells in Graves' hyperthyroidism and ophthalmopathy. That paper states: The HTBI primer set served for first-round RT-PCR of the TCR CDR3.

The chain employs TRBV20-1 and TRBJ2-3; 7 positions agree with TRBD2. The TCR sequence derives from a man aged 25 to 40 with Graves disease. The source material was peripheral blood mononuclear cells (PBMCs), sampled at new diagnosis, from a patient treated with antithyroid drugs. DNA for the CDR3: TGCAGTGGGATGCTGGCTAGCGGCAGGGCGCAGTATTTT. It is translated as CSGMLASGRAQYF.